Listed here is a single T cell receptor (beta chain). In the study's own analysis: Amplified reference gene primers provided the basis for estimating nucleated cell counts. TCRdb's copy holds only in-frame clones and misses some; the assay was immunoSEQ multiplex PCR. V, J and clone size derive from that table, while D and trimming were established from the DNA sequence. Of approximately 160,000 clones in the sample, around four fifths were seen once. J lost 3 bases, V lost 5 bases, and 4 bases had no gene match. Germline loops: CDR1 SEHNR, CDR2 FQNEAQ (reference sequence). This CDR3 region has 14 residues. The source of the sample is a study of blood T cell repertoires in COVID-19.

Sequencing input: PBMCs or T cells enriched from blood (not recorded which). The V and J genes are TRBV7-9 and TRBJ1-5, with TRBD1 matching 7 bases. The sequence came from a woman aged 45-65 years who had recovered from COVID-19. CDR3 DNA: TGTGCCAGCAGCCAAGGACAGGTCAATCAGCCCCAGCATTTT. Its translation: CASSQGQVNQPQHF.